This entry features one T cell receptor (beta chain) sequence. Its antigen remains unknown. The CDR3 loop spans 14 amino acids. V shed 5 bases and J 5 bases; nucleotides not matched to a gene: 4. The V gene's germline CDR1 is LNHNV and CDR2 YYDKDF (reference sequence). This entry belongs to a study of cytomegalovirus exposure and HLA in healthy donors. Study outcomes and limitations: In a later analysis, common viral pathogens appeared linked to several of the most significant clusters. A cluster of highly shared sequence variants was likely a sequencing artifact.

These donors counted as nominally healthy when sampled, but unrecorded immune exposures were likely. Amplification used 60 Vbeta primers and 13 Jbeta primers. Sequencing was performed with immunoSEQ multiplex PCR; in TCRdb, only in-frame clones are kept and a portion is missing. The sample lists under 200,000 clones, 65% to 90% occurring once. The material sequenced was PBMCs. The receptor comes from a woman between 50 and 59 years old in good health and CMV-seronegative. The chain combines TRBV15 with TRBJ2-1; the match to TRBD1 covers 9 bases. The CDR3 reads CATSAGQGNNEQFF. In nucleotides, the CDR3 is TGTGCCACCAGCGCGGGACAGGGAAACAATGAGCAGTTCTTC.